The source of this TCR beta chain is a study of cytomegalovirus exposure and HLA in healthy donors. Study in general: An early release of data contained roughly 90 million unique TCRs, which came from HLA-typed donors. Findings of the study overall: TCR beta chains numbering 150 to 200 were designated cytomegalovirus-associated. A later analysis found most CMV-associated TCR beta chains apparently HLA-restricted. Presence/absence analysis assumed near-uniform sequencing depth across donors.

The PCR used 60 Vbeta and 13 Jbeta primers. Assay: immunoSEQ multiplex PCR; the TCRdb copy retains only in-frame clones and omits some. The repertoire holds about 200,000 clones, with 86% as singletons. Note on this clone: Its antigen is not known.

The germline V gene encodes CDR1 ENHRY and CDR2 SYGVKD. The V end lost 3 bases, the J end lost 0 bases, and 15 bases lay between the germline ends. The CDR3 loop spans 16 amino acids. The sample comprised PBMCs. The chain combines TRBV10-3 with TRBJ2-7; a possible D gene is TRBD2 (6 bases). The sequence came from a woman aged 30 to 39 in good health and CMV-seronegative. CDR3 DNA sequence: TGTGCCATCAGTGATGCTGGGGACGGGGGCTCCTACGAGCAGTACTTC. Its translation is CAISDAGDGGSYEQYF.